Described below is a single T cell receptor beta chain sequence and its context. Its specificity is not known. This entry comes from a study of cytomegalovirus exposure and HLA in healthy donors. Study context: Earlier findings included 100 million to 130 million unique TCR beta sequences obtained from 150 million to 200 million T cells. Findings and limits, study-wide: In vitro, three CMV-associated chains proved specific for CMV antigens. A later analysis found most CMV-associated TCR beta chains apparently HLA-restricted.

The PCR used 60 Vbeta and 13 Jbeta primers. Authors' processing steps: A follow-up analysis tallied 70 million to 80 million unique TCR beta chains, some 9.9 million shared. Profiled with immunoSEQ multiplex PCR; TCRdb holds only in-frame clones, not every one. The D gene and trimming were derived from the DNA, and the V and J assignments and clone size from that table. The sample holds 70,000 to 95,000 clones, around 79% seen once. After removal of 1 base from V and 2 bases from J, the junction contained 6 bases not matched to a gene. The germline V gene encodes CDR1 SGHRS and CDR2 YFSETQ. The CDR3 is 16 amino acids.

This sequence was found in a woman aged 40 to 55 in good health and CMV-seropositive. Sequencing was carried out using PBMCs. The V and J genes are TRBV5-1 and TRBJ2-5; TRBD2 matches at 9 bases. The CDR3 reads CASSLPSGALQETQYF. The DNA of the CDR3 is TGCGCCAGCAGCTTGCCTAGCGGGGCATTGCAAGAGACCCAGTACTTC.